The sequence of this TCR beta chain was determined in a study of T-cell reconstitution after alpha-beta-depleted transplantation in children. CDR3 length: 14 residues. Trimming removed 3 bases at V and 3 bases at J, with 14 bases between. Germline V gene lookup returns CDR1 SQVTM and CDR2 ANQGSEA. The library targeted TCRbeta and was prepared with unique molecular identifiers. One entry per CDR3 protein, called by TCRdb with MiXCR from the PCR reads. The sample includes around 580,000 distinct CDR3 sequences, 20% to 25% of them seen just once. The study, taken as a whole, reports: Alpha-beta T cells about two months after transplant reportedly derived from several hundred expanded graft clones. T cells produced anew were the main source of T-cell counts and diversity one year after transplant. The study traced high day-60 TCRbeta diversity in some patients to surviving recipient T cells and thymic progenitors.

In this sample, this clonotype turned up a few times. No antigen is known for it. V is TRBV29-1 and J is TRBJ1-1; D possibly corresponds to TRBD1 (6 bases). The origin of this receptor is a boy under two years old who had a stem cell transplant for acute myeloid leukemia, so the T cells may come from the graft donor. The sequences come from PBMCs, mostly from graft donor cells, collected 360 days after TCRalphabeta/CD19-depleted stem cell transplant. CDR3 amino acids: CSVEKGGRDTEAFF. The CDR3 DNA follows: TGCAGCGTTGAGAAAGGGGGACGGGACACTGAAGCTTTCTTT.